This T cell receptor (beta chain) was identified in a study of control samples from healthy donors and cancer patients. CDR1 is PRHDT, CDR2 FYEKMQ, per germline (reference sequence). Between the trimmed V and J ends, which lost 4 bases and 0 bases, there was a span of 10 bases. The CDR3 consists of 15 residues. TCRdb's table, derived via immunoSEQ multiplex PCR, lists solely in-frame clones and lacks some. The profile shows about 120,000 clones, approximately 88% of them singletons. The origin of this receptor is a man aged 40-49 years in good health. Material for sequencing was blood. The V call is TRBV13, the J call TRBJ1-3; TRBD1 is a possible D gene (5 bases). CDR3 in amino acids: CASSSQGNSGNTIYF. The CDR3 bases are TGTGCCAGCAGCTCCCAGGGCAACTCTGGAAACACCATATATTTT.